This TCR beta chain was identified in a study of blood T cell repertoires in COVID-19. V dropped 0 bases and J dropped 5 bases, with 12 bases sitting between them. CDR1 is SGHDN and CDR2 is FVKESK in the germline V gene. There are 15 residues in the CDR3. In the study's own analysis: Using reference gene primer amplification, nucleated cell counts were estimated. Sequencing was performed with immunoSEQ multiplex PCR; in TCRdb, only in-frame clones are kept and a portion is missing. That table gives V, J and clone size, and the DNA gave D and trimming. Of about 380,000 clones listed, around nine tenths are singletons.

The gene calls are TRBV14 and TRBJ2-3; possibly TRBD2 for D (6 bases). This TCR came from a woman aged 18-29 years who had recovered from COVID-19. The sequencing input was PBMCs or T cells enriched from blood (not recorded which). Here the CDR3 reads CASSQDGGLGDTQYF. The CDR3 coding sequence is TGTGCCAGCAGCCAAGATGGGGGGTTGGGAGATACGCAGTATTTT. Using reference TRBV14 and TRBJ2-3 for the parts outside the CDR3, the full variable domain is EAGVTQFPSHSVIEKGQTVTLRCDPISGHDNLYWYRRVMGKEIKFLLHFVKESKQDESGMPNNRFLAERTGGTYSTLKVQPAELEDSGVYFCASSQDGGLGDTQYFGPGTRLTVL.